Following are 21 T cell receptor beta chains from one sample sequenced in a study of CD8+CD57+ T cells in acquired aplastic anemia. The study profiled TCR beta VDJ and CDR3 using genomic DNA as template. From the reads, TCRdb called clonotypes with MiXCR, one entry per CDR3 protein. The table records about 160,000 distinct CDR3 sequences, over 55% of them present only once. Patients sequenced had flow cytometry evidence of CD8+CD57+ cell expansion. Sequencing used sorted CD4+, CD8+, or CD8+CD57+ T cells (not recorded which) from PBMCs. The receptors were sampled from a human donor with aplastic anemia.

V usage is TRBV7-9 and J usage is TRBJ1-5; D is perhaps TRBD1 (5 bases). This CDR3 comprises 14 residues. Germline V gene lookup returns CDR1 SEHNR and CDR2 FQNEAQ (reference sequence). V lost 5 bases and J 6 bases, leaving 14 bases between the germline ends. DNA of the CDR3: TGTGCCAGCAGCCCGGGGGGTGCGGGTCAGCCCCAGCATTTT. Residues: CASSPGGAGQPQHF. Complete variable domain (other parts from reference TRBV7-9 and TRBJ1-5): DTGVSQNPRHKITKRGQNVTFRCDPISEHNRLYWYRQTLGQGPEFLTYFQNEAQLEKSRLLSDRFSAERPKGSFSTLEIQRTEQGDSAMYLCASSPGGAGQPQHFGDGTRLSIL.

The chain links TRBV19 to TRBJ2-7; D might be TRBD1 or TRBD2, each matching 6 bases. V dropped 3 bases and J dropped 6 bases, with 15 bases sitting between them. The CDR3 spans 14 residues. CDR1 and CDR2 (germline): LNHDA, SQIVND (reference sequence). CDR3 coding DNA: TGTGCCAGTAGTATTTCAGGGGAGGCGGGCGAGCAGTACTTC. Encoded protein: CASSISGEAGEQYF.

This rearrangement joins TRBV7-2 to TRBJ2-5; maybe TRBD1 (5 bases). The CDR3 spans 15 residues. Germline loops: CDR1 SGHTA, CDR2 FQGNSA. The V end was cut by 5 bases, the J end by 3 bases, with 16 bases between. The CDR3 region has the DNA TGTGCCAGCAGCCAAGTGGGGCCAGGTGAAGAGACCCAGTACTTC. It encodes CASSQVGPGEETQYF.

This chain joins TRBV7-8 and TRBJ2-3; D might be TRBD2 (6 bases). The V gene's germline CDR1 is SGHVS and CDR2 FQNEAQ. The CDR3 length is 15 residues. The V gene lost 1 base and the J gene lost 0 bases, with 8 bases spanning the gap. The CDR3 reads CASSLVAGSTDTQYF. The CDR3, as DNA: TGTGCCAGCAGCTTAGTTGCGGGAAGCACAGATACGCAGTATTTT.

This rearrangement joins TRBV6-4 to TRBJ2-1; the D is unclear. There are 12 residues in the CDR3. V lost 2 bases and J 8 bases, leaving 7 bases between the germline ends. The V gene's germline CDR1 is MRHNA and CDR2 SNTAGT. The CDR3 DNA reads TGTGCCAGCAGTGACGGGCCTTATGAGCAGTTCTTC. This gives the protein CASSDGPYEQFF.

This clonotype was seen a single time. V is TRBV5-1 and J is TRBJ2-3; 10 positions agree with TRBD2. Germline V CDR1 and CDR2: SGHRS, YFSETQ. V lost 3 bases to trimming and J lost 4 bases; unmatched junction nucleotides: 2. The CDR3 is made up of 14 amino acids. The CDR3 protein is CASSSGLASDTQYF. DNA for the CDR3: TGCGCCAGCAGCTCGGGACTAGCGTCAGATACGCAGTATTTT.

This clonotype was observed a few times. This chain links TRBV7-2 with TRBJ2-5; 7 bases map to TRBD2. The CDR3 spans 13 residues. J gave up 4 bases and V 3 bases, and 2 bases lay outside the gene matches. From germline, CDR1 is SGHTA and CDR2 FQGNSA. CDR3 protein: CASSFAGVETQYF. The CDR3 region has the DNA TGTGCCAGCAGCTTTGCGGGGGTAGAGACCCAGTACTTC.

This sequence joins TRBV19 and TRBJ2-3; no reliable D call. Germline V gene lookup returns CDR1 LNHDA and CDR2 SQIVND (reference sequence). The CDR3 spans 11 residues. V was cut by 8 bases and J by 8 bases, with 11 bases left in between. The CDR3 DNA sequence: TGTGCCAGTGGGGATTATGCTACGCAGTATTTT. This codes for CASGDYATQYF.

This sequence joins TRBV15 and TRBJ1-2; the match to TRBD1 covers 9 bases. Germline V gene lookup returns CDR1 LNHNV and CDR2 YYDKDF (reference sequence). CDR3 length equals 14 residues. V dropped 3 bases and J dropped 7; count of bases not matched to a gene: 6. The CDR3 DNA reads TGTGCCACCAGCAGGGCACAGGGGGCGGGTGGCTACACCTTC. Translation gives CATSRAQGAGGYTF.

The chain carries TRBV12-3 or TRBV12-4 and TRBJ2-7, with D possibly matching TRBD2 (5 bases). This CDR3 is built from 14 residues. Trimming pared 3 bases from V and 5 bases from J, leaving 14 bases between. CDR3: CASSFVRGIDEQYF. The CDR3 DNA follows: TGTGCCAGCAGTTTTGTGAGAGGGATCGACGAGCAGTACTTC.

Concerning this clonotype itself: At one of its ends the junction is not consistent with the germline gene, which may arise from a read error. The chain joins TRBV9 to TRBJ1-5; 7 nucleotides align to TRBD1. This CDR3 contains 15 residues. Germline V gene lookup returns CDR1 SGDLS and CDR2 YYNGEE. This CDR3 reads CASRDGTDSNQPPHF. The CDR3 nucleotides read TGTGCCAGCAGGGACGGGACAGATAGCAATCAGCCCCCGCATTTT.

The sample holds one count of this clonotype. CDR3 sequence reads: CASKGQGATVGNTEAFF. CDR3 sequence (DNA): TGTGCCAGTAAAGGACAGGGGGCTACAGTGGGGAACACTGAAGCTTTCTTT. This chain connects TRBV19 to TRBJ1-1; 11 bases agree with TRBD1. Trimming cost V 7 bases and J 1 base; bases outside gene matches: 11. CDR1 and CDR2 (germline): LNHDA, SQIVND (reference sequence). This CDR3 has 17 residues.

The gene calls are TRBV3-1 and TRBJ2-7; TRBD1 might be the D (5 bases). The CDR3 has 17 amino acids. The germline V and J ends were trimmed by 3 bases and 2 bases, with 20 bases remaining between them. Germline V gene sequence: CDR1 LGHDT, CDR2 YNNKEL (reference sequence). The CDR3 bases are TGTGCCAGCAGCCACGCCGGTGGGTCAGGGAAGACCTACGAGCAGTACTTC. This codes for CASSHAGGSGKTYEQYF.

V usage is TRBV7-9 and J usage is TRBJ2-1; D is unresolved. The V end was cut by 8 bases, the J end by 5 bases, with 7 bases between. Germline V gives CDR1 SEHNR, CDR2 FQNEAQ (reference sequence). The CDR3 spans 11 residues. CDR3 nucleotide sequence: TGTGCCAGCGACTTCAACAATGAGCAGTTCTTC. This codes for CASDFNNEQFF.

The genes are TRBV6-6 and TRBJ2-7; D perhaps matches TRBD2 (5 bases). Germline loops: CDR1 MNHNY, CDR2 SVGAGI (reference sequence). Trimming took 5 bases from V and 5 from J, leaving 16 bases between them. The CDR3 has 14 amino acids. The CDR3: CASSEDDYLDEQYF. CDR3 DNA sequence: TGTGCCAGCAGTGAAGACGACTATCTTGACGAGCAGTACTTC.

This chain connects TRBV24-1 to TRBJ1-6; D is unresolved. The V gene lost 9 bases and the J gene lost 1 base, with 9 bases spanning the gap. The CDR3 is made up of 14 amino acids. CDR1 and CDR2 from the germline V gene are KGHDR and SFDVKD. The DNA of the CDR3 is TGTGCCACCGCAGTGGGTTCCTATAATTCACCCCTCCACTTT. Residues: CATAVGSYNSPLHF.

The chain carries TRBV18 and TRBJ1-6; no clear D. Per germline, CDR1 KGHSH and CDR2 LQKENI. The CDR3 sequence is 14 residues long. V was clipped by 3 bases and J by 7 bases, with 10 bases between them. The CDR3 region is CASSPSEQNSPLHF. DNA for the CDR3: TGTGCCAGCTCACCCAGTGAACAGAATTCACCCCTCCACTTT.

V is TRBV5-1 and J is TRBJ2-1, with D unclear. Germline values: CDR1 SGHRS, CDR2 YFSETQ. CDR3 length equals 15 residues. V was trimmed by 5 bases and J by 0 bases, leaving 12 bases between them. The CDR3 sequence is CASSLATSSYNEQFF. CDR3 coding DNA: TGCGCCAGCAGTCTTGCTACAAGCTCCTACAATGAGCAGTTCTTC.

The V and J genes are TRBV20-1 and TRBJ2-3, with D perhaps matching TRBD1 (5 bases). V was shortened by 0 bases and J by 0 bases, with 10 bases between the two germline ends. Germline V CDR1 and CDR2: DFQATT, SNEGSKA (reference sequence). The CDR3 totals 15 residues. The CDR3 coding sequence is TGCAGTGCTAGAGAGTGGGGCGCGAGCACAGATACGCAGTATTTT. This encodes CSAREWGASTDTQYF.

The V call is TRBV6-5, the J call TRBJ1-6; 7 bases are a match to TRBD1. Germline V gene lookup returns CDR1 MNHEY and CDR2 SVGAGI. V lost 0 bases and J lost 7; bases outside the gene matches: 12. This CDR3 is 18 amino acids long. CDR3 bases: TGTGCCAGCAGTTACTCACGCCCGGGGACAGCGTTAAATTCACCCCTCCACTTT. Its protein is CASSYSRPGTALNSPLHF.

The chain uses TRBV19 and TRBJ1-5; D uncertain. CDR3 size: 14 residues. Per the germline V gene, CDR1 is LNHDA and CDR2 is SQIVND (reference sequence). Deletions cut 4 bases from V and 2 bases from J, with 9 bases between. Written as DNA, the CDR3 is TGTGCCAGTAGTAGGGAGCGGGGCAATCAGCCCCAGCATTTT. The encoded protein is CASSRERGNQPQHF.